The source of this TCR beta chain is a study of response to subunit inactivated influenza vaccine. CDR3 length equals 15 residues. V shed 1 base and J shed 0 bases, with 7 bases lying between them. Germline V gene data show CDR1 as SGHTA and CDR2 as FQGNSA. This clonotype came up many times. Its cognate antigen is unknown. One entry per CDR3 protein, called by TCRdb with MiXCR from the RT-PCR reads. The table lists hundreds of thousands of distinct CDR3 sequences, 10% to 11% of them singletons. Study observations and caveats: A suggestion made by the authors is that each seasonal influenza vaccination recruits few new T cells.

This receptor was obtained from a man between 45 and 60 years old who received an inactivated influenza vaccine. J is TRBJ1-5 and V is TRBV7-2; D call uncertain. The source was PBMCs from blood, collected roughly 45 days after vaccination. The CDR3 DNA sequence: TGTGCCAGCAGCTTAGTGGCCTATAGCAATCAGCCCCAGCATTTT. It translates to CASSLVAYSNQPQHF.